The present T cell receptor beta chain was sequenced within a study of cytomegalovirus exposure and HLA in healthy donors. The CDR3 runs 15 residues. Germline CDR1 reads KGHSH; CDR2 reads LQKENI. V lost 3 bases, J lost 1 base, and 9 bases lay in between. Primers: 60 Vbeta forward and 13 Jbeta reverse. Method: immunoSEQ multiplex PCR; TCRdb's copy keeps in-frame clones and lacks some. The sample contains roughly 140,000 clones, 79% of which appear only once. The chain couples TRBV18 to TRBJ2-2; D remains ambiguous. Sequencing used PBMCs. This clonotype was sampled from a middle-aged man in good health and CMV-seropositive. This chain's CDR3 is CASSPTTWNTGELFF. For the CDR3, the DNA is TGTGCCAGCTCACCCACCACATGGAACACCGGGGAGCTGTTTTTT.